Below, 23 T cell receptor beta chains from the same sample are listed, as sequenced in a study of OX40 agonist ivuxolimab in advanced cancers. Only in-frame clones appear in the TCRdb table, and some are missing; sequencing was by immunoSEQ multiplex PCR. The repertoire holds around 58,000 clones, with about 89% as singletons. The source was CD4+ or CD8+ T cells sorted from blood, collected in a trial of the OX40 agonist ivuxolimab. These receptors originate from an adult with an advanced solid tumor such as melanoma, head and neck, liver or kidney cancer.

This sequence joins TRBV6-6 and TRBJ1-1, with a tentative D call TRBD1 (6 bases). V lost 7 bases and J lost 10, with 19 bases in between. The CDR3 runs 13 residues. Looked up from germline, CDR1 is MNHNY and CDR2 is SVGAGI (reference sequence). The chain's CDR3 is CASTPGAGGTAFF. CDR3 DNA sequence: TGTGCCAGCACGCCGGGGGCCGGCGGGACAGCTTTCTTT.

The CDR3 nucleotides read TGTGCCAGTAGTCCGGTACAGGGTTACTATGGCTACACCTTC. Residues: CASSPVQGYYGYTF. The rearrangement links TRBV19 to TRBJ1-2; possibly TRBD1 for D (6 bases). This CDR3 has 14 amino acids. CDR1 LNHDA and CDR2 SQIVND come from the germline V gene (reference sequence). The V end lost 5 bases, the J end lost 3 bases, and 13 bases lay between the germline ends.

This clone was seen a handful of times. The CDR3 DNA is TGTGCCAGCAGCCAAGAGAGGGGAAACACCATATATTTT. Its protein product is CASSQERGNTIYF. The chain has TRBV4-2 and TRBJ1-3; D gene unclear. The CDR3 covers 13 residues. Trimming took off 0 bases at V and 4 bases at J, with 4 bases between the two ends. Per germline, CDR1 LGHNA and CDR2 YNFKEQ.

The rearrangement links TRBV5-4 to TRBJ2-1; 14 bases match TRBD2. Losses at the gene ends were 5 bases for V and 7 bases for J; bases not matched to a gene: 8. Per germline, CDR1 SGHNT and CDR2 YYREEE (reference sequence). This CDR3 is built from 16 residues. In DNA, the CDR3 is TGTGCCAGCAGTTCAGGACTAGCGGGGGGAAGTAATGAGCAGTTCTTC. It is translated as CASSSGLAGGSNEQFF.

The rearrangement joins TRBV11-2 to TRBJ2-7, with D perhaps being TRBD1 or TRBD2 (5 bases each). The CDR3 is made up of 15 amino acids. V shed 2 bases and J shed 5 bases, with 16 bases lying between them. The germline CDR1 and CDR2 sequences are SGHAT and FQNNGV. The CDR3 DNA reads as TGTGCCAGCAGCTTAAACCCCGGGGCCTCGGACGAGCAGTACTTC. The encoded protein is CASSLNPGASDEQYF.

This chain joins TRBV7-2 and TRBJ1-2; no reliable D call. Looked up from germline, CDR1 is SGHTA and CDR2 is FQGNSA. This CDR3 comprises 16 residues. Trimming shortened V by 4 bases and J by 7 bases, and 22 bases separated the two germline ends. The CDR3 is CASSSPGRARLGGYTF. The CDR3 DNA reads as TGTGCCAGCAGCTCCCCTGGACGGGCCCGGTTGGGTGGCTACACCTTC.

The CDR3 coding sequence is TGCGCCAGCAGCTTGGCCGAAGGGACTAGTCATCTGTATTTT. It codes for CASSLAEGTSHLYF. The genes are TRBV5-1 and TRBJ2-3; TRBD2 aligns across 8 bases. This CDR3 comprises 14 residues. Per germline, CDR1 SGHRS and CDR2 YFSETQ. After removal of 0 bases from V and 14 bases from J, the junction contained 11 bases not matched to a gene.

The chain links TRBV6-6 to TRBJ2-7; D perhaps matches TRBD1 (6 bases). Looked up from germline, CDR1 is MNHNY and CDR2 is SVGAGI (reference sequence). With 0 bases removed from V and 2 bases from J, the gap between germline ends came to 11 bases. The CDR3 has 15 amino acids. CDR3 amino acids: CASSYSATGPYEQYF. CDR3 DNA: TGTGCCAGCAGTTACTCCGCGACAGGCCCCTACGAGCAGTACTTC.

V usage is TRBV19 and J usage is TRBJ2-7; D gene uncertain. Trimming stripped 5 bases from V and 5 bases from J, with 7 bases between. Germline CDR1 reads LNHDA; CDR2 reads SQIVND (reference sequence). The CDR3 length is 11 residues. CDR3 DNA sequence: TGTGCCAGTAGTTCGTGGAACGAGCAGTACTTC. Translated, it gives CASSSWNEQYF. Variable domain in full (rest from reference TRBV19 and TRBJ2-7): DGGITQSPKYLFRKEGQNVTLSCEQNLNHDAMYWYRQDPGQGLRLIYYSQIVNDFQKGDIAEGYSVSREKKESFPLTVTSAQKNPTAFYLCASSSWNEQYFGPGTRLTVT.

The CDR3 region has the DNA TGCGCCAGCAGCCCCGGGGGGATAGGGGCCAACGTCCTGACTTTC. As protein: CASSPGGIGANVLTF. This chain joins TRBV5-1 and TRBJ2-6; 7 nucleotides match TRBD2. CDR1 SGHRS and CDR2 YFSETQ come from the germline V gene. J gave up 4 bases and V 4 bases, and 5 bases lay outside the gene matches. This CDR3 spans 15 amino acids.

The CDR3 sequence: CASSYLSTDEQFF. As DNA, the CDR3 is TGTGCCAGCAGTTACTTATCGACCGATGAGCAGTTCTTC. The rearrangement joins TRBV6-6 to TRBJ2-1, with D hard to call. Trimming took 1 base from V and 8 from J, leaving 9 bases between them. From germline, CDR1 is MNHNY and CDR2 SVGAGI (reference sequence). The CDR3 has 13 residues.

This chain joins TRBV2 and TRBJ2-7, with TRBD1 matching 7 bases. CDR1 and CDR2 (germline): SNHLY, FYNNEI. V shed 10 bases, J shed 1 base, and the junction held 16 bases outside the gene matches. This CDR3 region has 16 residues. The CDR3 spells CATRPRDRLISYEQYF. CDR3 bases: TGTGCCACCCGGCCCCGGGACAGACTTATTTCCTACGAGCAGTACTTC. The full variable domain, rest sourced from reference TRBV2 and TRBJ2-7, is EPEVTQTPSHQVTQMGQEVILRCVPISNHLYFYWYRQILGQKVEFLVSFYNNEISEKSEIFDDQFSVERPDGSNFTLKIRSTKLEDSAMYFCATRPRDRLISYEQYFGPGTRLTVT.

About this clone itself: Germline is not matched at one junction end, which may reflect a read error. The V and J genes are TRBV6-4 and TRBJ1-2, with TRBD1 matching over 12 bases. The CDR3 runs to 14 residues. CDR1 is MRHNA and CDR2 is SNTAGT in the germline V gene. The CDR3 sequence is CASSYSGQGASYTF. CDR3 nucleotides: TGTGCCAGCAGTTACTCGGGACAGGGGGCTAGCTACACCTTC.

The chain uses TRBV5-1 and TRBJ1-1, with D maybe TRBD1 (5 bases). This CDR3 has 15 residues. CDR1 SGHRS and CDR2 YFSETQ come from the germline V gene. V lost 5 bases, J lost 0 bases, and 14 bases lay in between. DNA of the CDR3: TGCGCCAGCAGGCCAGGGCCCCTCCTGAACACTGAAGCTTTCTTT. Amino acids: CASRPGPLLNTEAFF.

The rearrangement links TRBV6-5 to TRBJ2-7; the D gene is possibly TRBD1 (6 bases). CDR1 is MNHEY and CDR2 is SVGAGI in the germline V gene. CDR3 length: 14 residues. Deletions cut 5 bases from V and 0 bases from J, with 11 bases between. CDR3 residues: CASSEDSSSYEQYF. The CDR3 bases are TGTGCCAGCAGTGAGGACAGCAGCTCCTACGAGCAGTACTTC.

The chain employs TRBV7-2 and TRBJ1-5; D unclear. CDR1 SGHTA and CDR2 FQGNSA come from the germline V gene. V lost 2 bases to trimming and J lost 3 bases, with 2 bases between them. CDR3 length equals 12 residues. The CDR3, as DNA: TGTGCCAGCAGCTTATACAATCAGCCCCAGCATTTT. Residues: CASSLYNQPQHF.

V and J are TRBV6-5 and TRBJ1-6, with a weak D call TRBD1 (6 bases). Germline V CDR1 and CDR2: MNHEY, SVGAGI. V was shortened by 10 bases and J by 7 bases, with 14 bases between the two germline ends. The CDR3 loop spans 13 amino acids. The CDR3, as DNA: TGTGCCACCGCCGGGACACTAAATTCACCCCTCCACTTT. As protein: CATAGTLNSPLHF.

This clone was seen more than once but under ten times. The genes are TRBV5-4 and TRBJ2-3; 10 positions match TRBD2. Germline V gives CDR1 SGHNT, CDR2 YYREEE (reference sequence). The J segment lost 1 base and the V segment lost 6 bases, leaving 11 bases of the junction unmatched. This CDR3 has 17 residues. CDR3: CASKSSSGSSGTDTQYF. The CDR3 nucleotides are TGTGCCAGCAAGTCCTCTAGCGGGAGTTCGGGCACAGATACGCAGTATTTT.

The chain has TRBV19 and TRBJ2-3; the match to TRBD2 covers 9 bases. J lost 7 bases, V lost 7 bases, and 6 bases had no gene match. Germline CDR1 reads LNHDA; CDR2 reads SQIVND (reference sequence). The CDR3 sequence is 13 residues long. The CDR3 sequence is CASKVRGGNTQYF. As DNA, the CDR3 is TGTGCCAGTAAGGTGCGGGGGGGGAATACGCAGTATTTT.

This sequence joins TRBV19 and TRBJ2-2; the match to TRBD2 covers 7 bases. Germline CDR1 LNHDA, CDR2 SQIVND (reference sequence). The junction had 3 bases not matched to a gene; V was cut back by 4 bases and J by 7 bases. This CDR3 region has 13 residues. Written as DNA, the CDR3 is TGTGCCAGTAGTACTATAGCGGGCGGGGAGCTGTTTTTT. Its protein product is CASSTIAGGELFF.

V is TRBV7-8 and J is TRBJ2-3; possible D gene TRBD2, 6 bases. The CDR3 runs 15 residues. From germline, CDR1 is SGHVS and CDR2 FQNEAQ. The ends were cut back, 0 bases at V and 4 bases at J, with 11 bases in the middle. CDR3 nucleotide sequence: TGTGCCAGCAGCTTAGCCCGGGAGCGGTCAGATACGCAGTATTTT. This encodes CASSLARERSDTQYF.

This clone was counted a single time. V is TRBV6-1 and J is TRBJ1-3; D remains unclear. The CDR3 is 15 amino acids. The germline gives CDR1 MNHNS, CDR2 SASEGT. V gave up 7 bases and J gave up 0 bases, with 13 bases separating them. The CDR3 DNA follows: TGTGCCAGCACCGAAGGAGTACACTCTGGAAACACCATATATTTT. Its protein product is CASTEGVHSGNTIYF.

The chain is built from TRBV6-1 and TRBJ2-7; 9 bases match TRBD1. The V and J ends lost 6 bases and 6 bases, in that order; junction bases with no gene match: 12. The germline gives CDR1 MNHNS, CDR2 SASEGT. The length of the CDR3 is 15 residues. CDR3 in amino acids: CASRAGTGNVLEQYF. The CDR3 nucleotides are TGTGCCAGCAGGGCCGGGACAGGGAACGTGCTCGAGCAGTACTTC.